A selection of T cell receptor beta chains follows, all from one sample in a study of blood T cell repertoires in COVID-19. Here immunoSEQ multiplex PCR was the method, and the copy in TCRdb shows in-frame clones only, minus some. The table records 95,000 to 150,000 clones, around 83% of them present only once. The sample taken for sequencing was PBMCs or T cells enriched from blood (not recorded which). The receptors stem from a woman aged 25 to 45 who had recovered from COVID-19. Each CDR3 is given with its conserved first and last residue. The order of the fields is clone size, D gene, J gene, V gene, CDR3 DNA, CDR3 protein. The D gene is left open where the match is weak. Size is omitted from some rows. Given values are once, few, many or a class for expanded clones.

-,-,TRBJ1-1,TRBV4-3,TGCGCCAGCAGCCCCTCCACGAGACAGAGAGCTTTCTTT,CASSPSTRQRAFF
-,TRBD2,TRBJ2-7,TRBV6-2/TRBV6-3,TGTGCCAGCAGTCCACTAGCGGGGAGGGGTTATTACGAGCAGTACTTC,CASSPLAGRGYYEQYF
-,TRBD2,TRBJ2-3,TRBV5-1,TGCGCCAGCAGCCTGGGGACTAGGGGCCCGCAGTATTTT,CASSLGTRGPQYF
-,-,TRBJ2-3,TRBV5-1,TGCGCCAGCAGCTCCGGAAGCGGGTCAGATACGCAGTATTTT,CASSSGSGSDTQYF
-,-,TRBJ1-6,TRBV6-5,TGTGCCAGCAGGCCGACAGCTCCCTTCGGCTCACCCCTCCACTTT,CASRPTAPFGSPLHF
-,-,TRBJ2-2,TRBV15,TGTGCCACCAGCAGGCCGGCCGGGGAGCTGTTTTTT,CATSRPAGELFF
-,TRBD1,TRBJ1-1,TRBV27,TGTGCCAGCAGTCCGACAAACAGGGGGCACACTGAAGCTTTCTTT,CASSPTNRGHTEAFF
-,TRBD2,TRBJ2-3,TRBV5-1,TGCGCCAGCAGCGGCCTGGCTAGCGGGGCCGGAAGGGCAGATACGCAGTATTTT,CASSGLASGAGRADTQYF
-,TRBD1,TRBJ2-2,TRBV3-1/TRBV3-2,TGTGCCAGCAGCTACGGGACAGGGGTTGCCGGGGAGCTGTTTTTT,CASSYGTGVAGELFF
-,-,TRBJ1-5,TRBV4-1,TGCGCCAGCAGCCAAGGATGGAGGAATCAGCCCCAGCATTTT,CASSQGWRNQPQHF
-,-,TRBJ1-6,TRBV30,TGTGCCTGGAGTGGGACAGAGGTACAACCCCTCCACTTT,CAWSGTEVQPLHF
-,-,TRBJ2-7,TRBV29-1,TGCAGCGTCCTTCTCAGGGCTACCTCCTACGAGCAGTACTTC,CSVLLRATSYEQYF
-,-,TRBJ1-5,TRBV6-5,TGTGCCAGCAACGCAGGGGTTAGCAATCAGCCCCAGCATTTT,CASNAGVSNQPQHF
few,TRBD2,TRBJ2-1,TRBV2,TGTGCCAGCAGGAAGGGACTAGCGGGAGGACACAATGAGCAGTTCTTC,CASRKGLAGGHNEQFF
-,-,TRBJ2-1,TRBV7-2,TGTGCCAGCAGCTCTGGGCTAGAGCCACAGGGTGAGCAGTTCTTC,CASSSGLEPQGEQFF
few,TRBD1,TRBJ2-2,TRBV3-1/TRBV3-2,TGTGCCAGCAGCACGACAGGGGGCATCGGGGAGCTGTTTTTT,CASSTTGGIGELFF
-,TRBD1,TRBJ2-3,TRBV24-1,TGTGCCACCAGTGATAGGGGACAGGGGGCTTCAGATACGCAGTATTTT,CATSDRGQGASDTQYF
-,TRBD2,TRBJ2-5,TRBV11-2,TGTGCCAGCAGCTTACGGGGGGTAGAGACCCAGTACTTC,CASSLRGVETQYF
few,-,TRBJ2-2,TRBV2,TGTGCCAGCAGTAAAAGCTACACCGGGGAGCTGTTTTTT,CASSKSYTGELFF
once,-,TRBJ1-3,TRBV6-4,TGTGCCAGCAGTGACCGTGCAGGGGAATTTTCTGGAAACACCATATATTTT,CASSDRAGEFSGNTIYF
-,-,TRBJ1-1,TRBV30,TGTGCCTGGAAGGGGCAGACTTACACTGAAGCTTTCTTT,CAWKGQTYTEAFF
-,TRBD1,TRBJ2-2,TRBV7-9,TGTGCCAGCAGCTCGCGCGACAGGGGGAACACCGGGGAGCTGTTTTTT,CASSSRDRGNTGELFF
-,TRBD1,TRBJ1-3,TRBV9,TGTGCCAGCAGCGCCGGAACAGGGGGCACTGGAAACACCATATATTTT,CASSAGTGGTGNTIYF